These 3 T cell receptor beta chains were sequenced from one sample in a study of T cells in Graves' hyperthyroidism and ophthalmopathy. From RNA transcripts, TCR beta CDR3 regions were amplified. With the HTBI primer set, the TCR CDR3 went through a first round of RT-PCR. TCRdb reprocessed the multiplex PCR reads with MiXCR, giving one entry per CDR3 protein. The table lists around 570,000 distinct CDR3 sequences, about 20% of them singletons, with over 45% in the top ten. Sequencing input: blood. The receptors originated from a man aged 40-49 years with Graves' ophthalmopathy.

The chain couples TRBV7-9 to TRBJ2-1; D is possibly TRBD1 (5 bases). CDR1 is SEHNR and CDR2 is FQNEAQ in the germline V gene (reference sequence). Trimming left V 3 bases short and J 10 bases short, with 10 bases between. The CDR3 totals 12 residues. Here the CDR3 reads CASSLTAIEQFF. The CDR3 DNA sequence: TGTGCCAGCAGCTTGACAGCAATAGAGCAGTTCTTC.

This rearrangement joins TRBV4-2 to TRBJ2-1, with no clear D. Germline-derived CDR1 and CDR2 are LGHNA and YNFKEQ. V was clipped by 3 bases and J by 9 bases, with 6 bases between them. CDR3 size: 11 residues. The CDR3 nucleotides read TGTGCCAGCAGCCACCGGAGTGAGCAGTTCTTC. Its protein is CASSHRSEQFF.

This clonotype was seen repeatedly, ten times or more. The J gene is TRBJ1-1, the V gene TRBV12-3 or TRBV12-4; maybe TRBD1 (5 bases). This CDR3 contains 14 residues. V lost 6 bases and J 3 bases, leaving 14 bases between the germline ends. DNA for the CDR3: TGTGCCAGCAGCCCGGGACGGTCGTACACTGAAGCTTTCTTT. This encodes CASSPGRSYTEAFF.